A single sample gave rise to the 13 T cell receptor beta chains below, sequenced in a study of identical twins. TCRdb independently ran MiXCR on the 5' RACE reads; one entry per CDR3 protein. The sample has 550,000 to 700,000 distinct CDR3 sequences, 21% seen once; the top ten hold around 4.5%. This same sample was also taken into another study, of T cells expressing NK-cell markers.

Sequences were obtained from PBMCs. The receptors derive from a woman aged 18 to 35 in good health.

This sequence joins TRBV20-1 and TRBJ2-1, with 9 positions matching TRBD1. CDR1 and CDR2 (germline): DFQATT, SNEGSKA (reference sequence). This CDR3 has 17 amino acids. The CDR3 region has the DNA TGCAGCTCTAGAGATCAGGAGCGGGACAGGGTCTACAATGAGCAGTTCTTC. Translating it yields CSSRDQERDRVYNEQFF.

The chain is built from TRBV10-3 and TRBJ1-6; D possibly corresponds to TRBD1 (6 bases). The CDR3 spans 14 residues. V lost 2 bases to trimming and J lost 12 bases, with 14 bases between them. Germline CDR1 reads ENHRY; CDR2 reads SYGVKD. CDR3 bases: TGTGCCATCAGTGAGCGACAGGTGCATGGACCCCTCCACTTT. Its protein is CAISERQVHGPLHF.

The J gene is TRBJ2-2, the V gene TRBV3-1; possibly TRBD2 for D (6 bases). This CDR3 has 17 residues. Deletions cut 4 bases from V and 4 bases from J, with 19 bases between. Germline CDR1 reads LGHDT; CDR2 reads YNNKEL (reference sequence). The CDR3 coding sequence is TGTGCCAGCAGCCCTGGGAGGAGGCGACGGGGCACCGGGGAGCTGTTTTTT. Residues: CASSPGRRRRGTGELFF.

This clonotype was observed a few times. V and J are TRBV6-5 and TRBJ1-1; no clear D gene. V lost 0 bases, J lost 6 bases, and 14 bases lay in between. This CDR3 comprises 15 residues. Germline CDR1 MNHEY, CDR2 SVGAGI. CDR3 sequence: CASSYSLNPYSEAFF. For the CDR3, the DNA is TGTGCCAGCAGTTACTCTCTTAACCCCTACTCTGAAGCTTTCTTT.

This clonotype was observed a few times. The V call is TRBV12-3 or TRBV12-4, the J call TRBJ1-2; maybe TRBD1 (5 bases). Trimming shortened V by 7 bases and J by 7 bases, and 13 bases separated the two germline ends. The CDR3 length is 12 residues. CDR3 nucleotides: TGTGCCAGCAACCTGGGGGGGTCTGGCTACACCTTC. Translated: CASNLGGSGYTF.

Only a few counts were recorded for this clonotype. The chain recombines TRBV6-1 with TRBJ2-1, with D unresolved. Germline V gene lookup returns CDR1 MNHNS and CDR2 SASEGT. This CDR3 is built from 15 residues. The V gene lost 6 bases and the J gene lost 2 bases, with 14 bases spanning the gap. The DNA for the CDR3 is TGTGCCAGCAGCCGACGGGCAGGAGCCTACAATGAGCAGTTCTTC. It yields the protein CASSRRAGAYNEQFF.

A few counts support this clonotype. CDR3 sequence reads: CASRLAGVIDEQFF. The CDR3 DNA is TGTGCCAGCAGACTAGCGGGAGTAATTGATGAGCAGTTCTTC. The chain is built from TRBV7-9 and TRBJ2-1, with 11 bases identical to TRBD2. Germline CDR1 and CDR2: SEHNR and FQNEAQ (reference sequence). V trimming: 6 bases; J trimming: 8 bases; junction bases outside the gene matches: 6. The CDR3 is made up of 14 amino acids.

This clonotype was seen more than once but under ten times. V and J are TRBV7-2 and TRBJ1-1; 9 bases agree with TRBD1. Germline V lookup: CDR1 SGHTA, CDR2 FQGNSA. The CDR3 length is 15 residues. The junction had 8 bases not matched to a gene; V was cut back by 4 bases and J by 5 bases. The CDR3 region is CASSWLQGARTEAFF. CDR3 DNA: TGTGCCAGCAGCTGGTTACAGGGGGCGAGGACTGAAGCTTTCTTT.

The V gene is TRBV20-1, the J gene TRBJ2-2; D is uncertain. The CDR3 has 11 residues. Trimming took off 5 bases at V and 4 bases at J, with 5 bases between the two ends. CDR1 is DFQATT and CDR2 is SNEGSKA in the germline V gene (reference sequence). CDR3 in amino acids: CSALFTGELFF. CDR3 DNA sequence: TGCAGTGCTTTATTCACCGGGGAGCTGTTTTTT.

This clonotype has more than one count but fewer than ten. V usage is TRBV3-1 and J usage is TRBJ2-3; D remains unclear. The CDR3 is 14 amino acids. Germline lookup yields CDR1 LGHDT and CDR2 YNNKEL (reference sequence). Deletions cut 4 bases from V and 9 bases from J, with 17 bases between. CDR3 nucleotide sequence: TGTGCCAGCAGCCCGACTCGGTCCCCCTGGACGCAGTATTTT. This codes for CASSPTRSPWTQYF.

V usage is TRBV6-5 and J usage is TRBJ2-1; D is undetermined. Trimming removed 2 bases from V and 4 bases from J, with 6 bases in between. The CDR3 is made up of 13 amino acids. Looked up from germline, CDR1 is MNHEY and CDR2 is SVGAGI. Here the CDR3 reads CASSYANYNEQFF. The CDR3 DNA is TGTGCCAGCAGTTACGCTAATTACAATGAGCAGTTCTTC.

Comments on this clonotype: This may stem from a read error, because a much larger clone lies one nucleotide away. V usage is TRBV5-5 and J usage is TRBJ2-2; D call uncertain. The CDR3 consists of 15 residues. The germline gives CDR1 SGHKS, CDR2 YYEKEE (reference sequence). V lost 0 bases and J 1 base, leaving 7 bases between the germline ends. CDR3: CASSLEGKNTGELFF. The CDR3 nucleotides are TGTGCCAGCAGCTTGGAAGGGAAGAACACCGGGGAGCTGTTTTTT.

The gene calls are TRBV9 and TRBJ2-5; 7 bases align to TRBD1. Germline V gene sequence: CDR1 SGDLS, CDR2 YYNGEE. The CDR3 runs to 16 residues. Trimming removed 0 bases from V and 6 bases from J; junction bases left unmatched: 11. CDR3 amino acids: CASSVEGQTGSQTQYF. DNA for the CDR3: TGTGCCAGCAGCGTAGAGGGACAGACGGGATCGCAGACCCAGTACTTC.